This TCR beta chain was captured in a study of control samples from healthy donors and cancer patients (dated by TCRdb to the early 2020s). Comment on this clone: The antigen it binds to is not known. Base qualities are not provided; no much larger clone lies one nucleotide away.

Ends trimmed: V by 1 base, J by 5 bases; bases unmatched to a gene: 8. Reading the germline V gene gives CDR1 SGDLS and CDR2 YYNGEE. From cysteine to phenylalanine, the CDR3 is 15 amino acids long. Only the CDR3 portion is preserved as DNA: 45 bases, with reading frame beginning at the first base. Libraries were prepared through the immunoSEQ multiplex PCR assay. TCRdb mirrors the immuneACCESS table, restricted to in-frame sequences. Some clones are absent from its copies; in checked studies, under half trace to an unresolved V gene, and the reason for the others is unknown. This sample is represented by roughly 450,000 clones; roughly 90% of them were singletons. The biggest ten clones account for over 5.5% of the sample.

This clonotype originated in a man aged 35 to 55 with head and neck cancer. The chain is assembled from TRBV9 and TRBJ2-5, and TRBD1 aligns with 7 junction nucleotides. The material sequenced was PBMCs. The DNA sequence is given as TGTGCCAGCAGCGTAAGGGATCAGGGGGTTGAGACCCAGTACTTC. Its translation reads: CASSVRDQGVETQYF.